Listed below are T cell receptor beta chains from one sample, sequenced in a study of CD8 T cells in Susac syndrome. Via MiXCR, TCRdb re-called the immunoSEQ multiplex PCR reads, giving one row per CDR3 protein. The table lists about 150,000 distinct CDR3 sequences, approximately 95% of them singletons. The source material was CD4+ T cells from PBMCs. The source of these receptors is a human donor with Susac syndrome. The CDR3 runs from the conserved cysteine through the conserved F or W. Fields, in order: CDR3 DNA, CDR3 protein, clone size, D gene, V gene, J gene. D genes are given only for firm matches. Only some rows state a clone size, as once, few, many or a class for expanded clones.

CDR3 DNA: TGCAGCGTTGAAGCCAGCTATGGCTACACCTTC
CDR3 protein: CSVEASYGYTF
clone size: .
D gene: .
V gene: TRBV29-1
J gene: TRBJ1-2

CDR3 DNA: TGCAGCGTTGAAGGGGGACTTGGGCAGTACTTC
CDR3 protein: CSVEGGLGQYF
clone size: .
D gene: .
V gene: TRBV29-1
J gene: TRBJ2-7

CDR3 DNA: TGTGCCAGCATTAGTGGCCGAGACGAGCAGTACTTC
CDR3 protein: CASISGRDEQYF
clone size: .
D gene: .
V gene: TRBV28
J gene: TRBJ2-7

CDR3 DNA: TGCAGCGTTGAGACTGGGACCCAGTACTTC
CDR3 protein: CSVETGTQYF
clone size: .
D gene: .
V gene: TRBV29-1
J gene: TRBJ2-5

CDR3 DNA: TGTGCCACTTCGAGCCAGGGGGTTGGCTACACCTTC
CDR3 protein: CATSSQGVGYTF
clone size: .
D gene: TRBD1
V gene: TRBV6-2/TRBV6-3
J gene: TRBJ1-2

CDR3 DNA: TGTGCCAGCAAAACCGGGACACAGAACACTGAAGCTTTCTTT
CDR3 protein: CASKTGTQNTEAFF
clone size: once
D gene: .
V gene: TRBV6-6
J gene: TRBJ1-1

CDR3 DNA: TGCAGAGTGGACACCCAAGAGACCCAGTACTTC
CDR3 protein: CRVDTQETQYF
clone size: .
D gene: .
V gene: TRBV20-1
J gene: TRBJ2-5

CDR3 DNA: TGTGCCAGCAGCAAAAAGAGCTCCCGGGGGGCGGGGGAAGAGACCCAGTACTTC
CDR3 protein: CASSKKSSRGAGEETQYF
clone size: .
D gene: .
V gene: TRBV21-1
J gene: TRBJ2-5

CDR3 DNA: TGCGCCAGCAGCTCGGACTCGACAGGGGTGCGGGATGGCTACACCTTC
CDR3 protein: CASSSDSTGVRDGYTF
clone size: .
D gene: TRBD1
V gene: TRBV5-1
J gene: TRBJ1-2

CDR3 DNA: TGTGCCAGCAGCCGCGGGGCCCACGAGCAGTACTTC
CDR3 protein: CASSRGAHEQYF
clone size: .
D gene: .
V gene: TRBV7-9
J gene: TRBJ2-7

CDR3 DNA: TGTGCCAGCAGCTTAGATCTGATCGGGAGCGGGACGAGAAATTCACCCCTCCACTTT
CDR3 protein: CASSLDLIGSGTRNSPLHF
clone size: .
D gene: .
V gene: TRBV11-2
J gene: TRBJ1-6

CDR3 DNA: TGCAGCGTTGGCCATGAGCAGTTCTTC
CDR3 protein: CSVGHEQFF
clone size: .
D gene: .
V gene: TRBV29-1
J gene: TRBJ2-1

CDR3 DNA: TGTGCCAGCACCTCGCCCGGTAAAAAACTGTTTTTT
CDR3 protein: CASTSPGKKLFF
clone size: once
D gene: .
V gene: TRBV28
J gene: TRBJ1-4

CDR3 DNA: TGCAGTGCCCCACTAGCGGGGGGGAGCACAGATACGCAGTATTTT
CDR3 protein: CSAPLAGGSTDTQYF
clone size: once
D gene: TRBD2
V gene: TRBV20-1
J gene: TRBJ2-3

CDR3 DNA: TGTGCCAGCAGCTACAGGGGGCAGACCGGGGAGCTGTTTTTT
CDR3 protein: CASSYRGQTGELFF
clone size: .
D gene: TRBD1
V gene: TRBV11-2
J gene: TRBJ2-2

CDR3 DNA: TGCAGTGCTAGGATCACAGAGAACTATAATTCACCCCTCCACTTT
CDR3 protein: CSARITENYNSPLHF
clone size: .
D gene: .
V gene: TRBV20-1
J gene: TRBJ1-6

CDR3 DNA: TGCGCCAGCAGCCAAGGGCCGGGACAGGGAAGAGGCTACACCTTC
CDR3 protein: CASSQGPGQGRGYTF
clone size: .
D gene: TRBD1
V gene: TRBV4-1
J gene: TRBJ1-2

CDR3 DNA: TGTGCCAGCAGCCACGTTACCGTGACAGGGACTGAGACCCAGTACTTC
CDR3 protein: CASSHVTVTGTETQYF
clone size: .
D gene: .
V gene: TRBV3-1
J gene: TRBJ2-5

CDR3 DNA: TGCAGTGCAATCGACAGGGATGGCCTAGATACGCAGTATTTT
CDR3 protein: CSAIDRDGLDTQYF
clone size: .
D gene: TRBD1
V gene: TRBV20-1
J gene: TRBJ2-3

CDR3 DNA: TGTGCCAGCAGGGGCCAGGGGAAGTCCTATGGCTACACCTTC
CDR3 protein: CASRGQGKSYGYTF
clone size: .
D gene: .
V gene: TRBV25-1
J gene: TRBJ1-2

CDR3 DNA: TGTGCCAGCAGCCATCCCCGGGACAGAAACTATGGCTACACCTTC
CDR3 protein: CASSHPRDRNYGYTF
clone size: .
D gene: TRBD1
V gene: TRBV2
J gene: TRBJ1-2

CDR3 DNA: TGTGCCAGCAGTTTAACGACTACCGTCGGGAATGAGCAGTTCTTC
CDR3 protein: CASSLTTTVGNEQFF
clone size: .
D gene: .
V gene: TRBV12-3/TRBV12-4
J gene: TRBJ2-1

CDR3 DNA: TGTGCCAGCAGCCGATCCGCCGAGGAAAAACTGTTTTTT
CDR3 protein: CASSRSAEEKLFF
clone size: .
D gene: .
V gene: TRBV4-2
J gene: TRBJ1-4

CDR3 DNA: TGTGCCAGCAGTTACTTAGCGGGGGCCTACGAGCAGTACTTC
CDR3 protein: CASSYLAGAYEQYF
clone size: few
D gene: TRBD2
V gene: TRBV6-5
J gene: TRBJ2-7

CDR3 DNA: TGCAGCGTTGGGGTCCGTGGATCTAGCTCCTACAATGAGCAGTTCTTC
CDR3 protein: CSVGVRGSSSYNEQFF
clone size: .
D gene: .
V gene: TRBV29-1
J gene: TRBJ2-1

CDR3 DNA: TGCAGTGCTAGAAACCCAGACAGTCTTGGCTACACCTTC
CDR3 protein: CSARNPDSLGYTF
clone size: .
D gene: .
V gene: TRBV20-1
J gene: TRBJ1-2

CDR3 DNA: TGCGCCAGCAGCCCGCCGCGGGAGTCTGGGGCCAACGTCCTGACTTTC
CDR3 protein: CASSPPRESGANVLTF
clone size: once
D gene: TRBD2
V gene: TRBV5-1
J gene: TRBJ2-6

CDR3 DNA: TGCAGCGTTGAATCAGGGGTTGGGTCTATAGCCAAAAACATTCAGTACTTC
CDR3 protein: CSVESGVGSIAKNIQYF
clone size: .
D gene: .
V gene: TRBV29-1
J gene: TRBJ2-4

CDR3 DNA: TGTGCCAGCAGTTCGGGCAGGCCGAACACCGGGGAGCTGTTTTTT
CDR3 protein: CASSSGRPNTGELFF
clone size: .
D gene: .
V gene: TRBV11-1
J gene: TRBJ2-2

CDR3 DNA: TGCAGTGCTCGACAGGGGTTGGGTCCCCAGCATTTT
CDR3 protein: CSARQGLGPQHF
clone size: .
D gene: TRBD1
V gene: TRBV20-1
J gene: TRBJ1-5

CDR3 DNA: TGTGCCAGCAGCCAAGACCAACGGGGCTTGGGAGGTCTAGCCAATGAGCAGTTCTTC
CDR3 protein: CASSQDQRGLGGLANEQFF
clone size: .
D gene: .
V gene: TRBV4-2
J gene: TRBJ2-1

CDR3 DNA: TGTGCCAGCTCACCCGGTGAGGGGACCCAGTACTTC
CDR3 protein: CASSPGEGTQYF
clone size: .
D gene: .
V gene: TRBV18
J gene: TRBJ2-5

CDR3 DNA: TGTGCCAGCAGTTCGGGACAGAAATACGAGCAGTACTTC
CDR3 protein: CASSSGQKYEQYF
clone size: .
D gene: TRBD1
V gene: TRBV12-3/TRBV12-4
J gene: TRBJ2-7

CDR3 DNA: TGTGCCAGCACCAGACCGAACGACAATGAGCAGTTCTTC
CDR3 protein: CASTRPNDNEQFF
clone size: .
D gene: .
V gene: TRBV9
J gene: TRBJ2-1

CDR3 DNA: TGTGCCAGCAACCTTAGAGGGGATACCGGGGAGCTGTTTTTT
CDR3 protein: CASNLRGDTGELFF
clone size: .
D gene: .
V gene: TRBV7-2
J gene: TRBJ2-2

CDR3 DNA: TGCAGCGTTGATCCGGGTTGGACTGAAGCTTTCTTT
CDR3 protein: CSVDPGWTEAFF
clone size: .
D gene: .
V gene: TRBV29-1
J gene: TRBJ1-1

CDR3 DNA: TGTGCCAGCACATTATCACGCAGAAGCGGGGAAAAACTGTTTTTT
CDR3 protein: CASTLSRRSGEKLFF
clone size: .
D gene: .
V gene: TRBV2
J gene: TRBJ1-4

CDR3 DNA: TGCAGTGCTAGAGTTTCCGCGGGGCCGGGTTCACCCCTCCACTTT
CDR3 protein: CSARVSAGPGSPLHF
clone size: .
D gene: .
V gene: TRBV20-1
J gene: TRBJ1-6

CDR3 DNA: TGTGCCAGCACCAGGGAACTATATCCCCCTGGGGAGCTGTTTTTT
CDR3 protein: CASTRELYPPGELFF
clone size: .
D gene: .
V gene: TRBV6-5
J gene: TRBJ2-2

CDR3 DNA: TGTGCCAGCACCCTGGACGGAATCACCGGGGAGCTGTTTTTT
CDR3 protein: CASTLDGITGELFF
clone size: .
D gene: .
V gene: TRBV12-3/TRBV12-4
J gene: TRBJ2-2

CDR3 DNA: TGTGCCAGCAGCCAAGCGTGGCAGGTCTATGGCTACACCTTC
CDR3 protein: CASSQAWQVYGYTF
clone size: .
D gene: .
V gene: TRBV3-1
J gene: TRBJ1-2